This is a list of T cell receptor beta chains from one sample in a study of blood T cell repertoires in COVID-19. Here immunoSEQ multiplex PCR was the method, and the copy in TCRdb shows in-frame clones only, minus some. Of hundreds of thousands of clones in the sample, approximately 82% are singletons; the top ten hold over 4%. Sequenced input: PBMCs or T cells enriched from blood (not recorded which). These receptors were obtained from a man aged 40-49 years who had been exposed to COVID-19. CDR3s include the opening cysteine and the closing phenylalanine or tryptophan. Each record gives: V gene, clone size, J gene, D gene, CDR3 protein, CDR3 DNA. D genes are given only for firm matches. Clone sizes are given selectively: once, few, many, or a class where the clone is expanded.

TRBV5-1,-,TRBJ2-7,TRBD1,CASSNPGQAYEQYF,TGCGCCAGCAGCAACCCGGGACAGGCTTACGAGCAGTACTTC
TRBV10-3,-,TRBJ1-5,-,CAISERGGTPEPQHF,TGTGCCATCAGTGAAAGAGGGGGTACTCCGGAGCCCCAGCATTTT
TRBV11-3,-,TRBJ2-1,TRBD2,CASSMREGSYNEQFF,TGTGCCAGCAGCATGCGGGAGGGGTCCTACAATGAGCAGTTCTTC
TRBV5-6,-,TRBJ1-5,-,CASSRAGGGQPQHF,TGTGCCAGCAGCCGGGCCGGAGGAGGTCAGCCCCAGCATTTT
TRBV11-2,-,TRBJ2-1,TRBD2,CASNRLAGVYNEQFF,TGTGCCAGCAACCGACTAGCGGGGGTCTACAATGAGCAGTTCTTC
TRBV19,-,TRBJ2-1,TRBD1,CASSIDGGQAQFF,TGTGCCAGTAGTATAGATGGAGGACAGGCTCAGTTCTTC
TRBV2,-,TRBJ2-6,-,CASSGRTAGANVLTF,TGTGCCAGCAGTGGACGGACAGCTGGGGCCAACGTCCTGACTTTC
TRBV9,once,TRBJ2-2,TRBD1,CASRRGRNTGELFF,TGTGCCAGCCGCAGGGGGCGAAACACCGGGGAGCTGTTTTTT
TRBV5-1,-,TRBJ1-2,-,CASSQTAPPGNYGYTF,TGCGCCAGCAGCCAGACAGCGCCCCCGGGTAACTATGGCTACACCTTC
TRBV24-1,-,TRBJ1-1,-,CASQGWKNTEAFF,TGTGCCTCCCAGGGTTGGAAGAACACTGAAGCTTTCTTT
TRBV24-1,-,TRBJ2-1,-,CATSDASNEQFF,TGTGCCACCAGTGATGCGAGTAATGAGCAGTTCTTC
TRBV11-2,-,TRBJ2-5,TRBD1,CASSLGWGQGQETQYF,TGTGCCAGCAGCTTAGGGTGGGGACAGGGACAAGAGACCCAGTACTTC
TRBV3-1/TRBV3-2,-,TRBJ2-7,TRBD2,CASSQVVSGTEQYF,TGTGCCAGCAGCCAAGTGGTTAGCGGGACCGAGCAGTACTTC
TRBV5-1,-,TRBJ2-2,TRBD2,CASMSSGSGELFF,TGCGCCAGCATGTCTAGCGGGAGCGGGGAGCTGTTTTTT
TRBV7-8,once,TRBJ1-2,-,CASSLRQGLYGYTF,TGTGCCAGCAGCTTACGTCAGGGACTCTATGGCTACACCTTC
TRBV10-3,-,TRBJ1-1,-,CAISDAGRDTEAFF,TGTGCCATCTCTGACGCGGGGAGGGACACTGAAGCTTTCTTT
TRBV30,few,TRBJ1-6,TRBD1,CAWRGQGVSNSPLHF,TGTGCCTGGAGGGGACAGGGGGTTAGTAATTCACCCCTCCACTTT
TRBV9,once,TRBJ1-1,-,CASSAQDTGKAFF,TGTGCCAGCAGCGCCCAAGATACAGGGAAAGCTTTCTTT
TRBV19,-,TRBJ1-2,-,CATRGRNYGYTF,TGTGCCACCCGAGGAAGGAACTATGGCTACACCTTC
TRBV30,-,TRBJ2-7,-,CAWRRSGAHYF,TGTGCCTGGAGACGAAGCGGAGCCCATTACTTC